Listed below are T cell receptor beta chains from one sample, sequenced in a study of neurological immune-mediated disorders. A single record per CDR3 protein comes from TCRdb applying MiXCR to the 5' RACE reads. The sample lists around 83,000 distinct CDR3 sequences, around 14% seen once, with more than 6% in the top ten. Sequenced input: PBMCs. Receptors were obtained from a woman aged 45-59 years in good health. The CDR3 runs from the conserved cysteine through the conserved F or W. Each record gives: V gene, clone size, J gene, D gene, CDR3 DNA, CDR3 protein. D genes are given only for firm matches. Size is stated as once, few or many counts, or a class when the clone is expanded.

>TRBV20-1|many|TRBJ2-7|NA
TGCAGTGCTAGAGGGGAGCGGATCAGCTCCTACGAGCAGTACTTC
CSARGERISSYEQYF
>TRBV4-2|many|TRBJ2-1|NA
TGTGCCAGCAGCCAAGATAAGACCTACTCCTACAATGAGCAGTTCTTC
CASSQDKTYSYNEQFF
>TRBV3-1|many|TRBJ1-5|TRBD1
TGTGCCAGCAGCCAAGATCCAGGGGGCAAGCAGCCCCAGCATTTT
CASSQDPGGKQPQHF
>TRBV5-1|many|TRBJ1-1|NA
TGCGCCAGCAGCACCGAGGGCACTGAAGCTTTCTTT
CASSTEGTEAFF
>TRBV20-1|many|TRBJ2-3|TRBD2
TGCAGTGCTAGAGATTTACTAGCGGGAGGAAGGTCCAGCACAGATACGCAGTATTTT
CSARDLLAGGRSSTDTQYF
>TRBV10-3|many|TRBJ2-1|TRBD2
TGTGCCATCAGCCAAGGACTAGCGGGACAGTTCTTC
CAISQGLAGQFF
>TRBV20-1|many|TRBJ2-3|NA
TGCAGTGTGTATCCCACGAGCACAGATACGCAGTATTTT
CSVYPTSTDTQYF
>TRBV12-3/TRBV12-4|many|TRBJ1-5|NA
TGTGCCAGCAGTTTTGGGGCAAATTCTAATCAGCCCCAGCATTTT
CASSFGANSNQPQHF
>TRBV6-1|many|TRBJ1-5|NA
TGTGCCAGCAGTGAAGGAGCCGGGGTTAATCAGCCCCAGCATTTT
CASSEGAGVNQPQHF
>TRBV5-1|many|TRBJ2-3|NA
TGCGCCAGCAGCTTGGGGGCAGGGATCACAGATACGCAGTATTTT
CASSLGAGITDTQYF
>TRBV20-1|many|TRBJ2-5|TRBD1
TGCAGTGCTGGGACAGACGGCCGAGAGACCCAGTACTTC
CSAGTDGRETQYF
>TRBV20-1|many|TRBJ2-7|NA
TGCAGTGCTAGAGATAACCCCCCCGAGCAGTACTTC
CSARDNPPEQYF
>TRBV5-5|many|TRBJ2-7|NA
TGTGCCAGCAGCTTGGGTCTTCAGGGAGCTGGAGGCTCCTACGAGCAGTACTTC
CASSLGLQGAGGSYEQYF
>TRBV28|many|TRBJ1-1|TRBD1
TGTGCCAGCACCCGACAGGGGAGGACTGAAGCTTTCTTT
CASTRQGRTEAFF
>TRBV5-1|many|TRBJ2-7|TRBD2
TGCGCCAGCGGGACTAGCCATACCTACGAGCAGTACTTC
CASGTSHTYEQYF
>TRBV7-9|many|TRBJ2-4|TRBD1
TGTGCCAGCAGGTCACAGGGGGCCAAAAACATTCAGTACTTC
CASRSQGAKNIQYF
>TRBV4-1|many|TRBJ2-2|NA
TGCGCCAGCAGCCCGCCCGTAAACACCGGGGAGCTGTTTTTT
CASSPPVNTGELFF
>TRBV4-2|many|TRBJ2-1|TRBD2
TGTGCCAGCAGCCACACCACTAGCGGGGATTACAATGAGCAGTTCTTC
CASSHTTSGDYNEQFF
>TRBV3-1|many|TRBJ2-6|NA
TGTGCCAGCAGCCCCAGTCCGGGACACCTCTCTGGGGCCAACGTCCTGACTTTC
CASSPSPGHLSGANVLTF
>TRBV29-1|many|TRBJ2-7|NA
TGCAGCGCCGGGGTTGGGGACTGGGCAGGCGAGCAGTACTTC
CSAGVGDWAGEQYF
>TRBV5-1|many|TRBJ1-5|NA
TGCGCCAGCAGCTTGGGCGTGGGCCAGCCCCAGCATTTT
CASSLGVGQPQHF
>TRBV27|many|TRBJ1-6|NA
TGTGCCAGCGGAACCCCGACACTTCGGAATTCACCCCTCCACTTT
CASGTPTLRNSPLHF
>TRBV20-1|many|TRBJ1-5|NA
TGCAGTGCTAGAGATGGCCGCATCAGCAATCAGCCCCAGCATTTT
CSARDGRISNQPQHF
>TRBV3-1|many|TRBJ2-7|TRBD1
TGTGCCAGCAGCCCGTGGACAGGGTACGAGCAGTACTTC
CASSPWTGYEQYF